The entry that follows covers one T cell receptor (beta chain) sequence. Antigen: not known. Primers used in a second PCR of roughly 7 to 12 cycles were a sample-barcoded 5' primer and a J-beta primer mix. From the 5' RACE reads, TCRdb called clonotypes with MiXCR, one entry per CDR3 protein. The data hold about 1.8 million distinct CDR3 sequences, with 49% observed a single time. The source of the sample is a study of blood T cells in healthy people across ages. Study findings and constraints: Diversity estimates drawn from one million T cells were deemed underestimates.

The TCR was taken from a woman aged 35 to 49 in good health. The sequencing sample was made of blood.

The DNA of the CDR3 is TGCGCCAGCAGCCACCTAGAGGGGGTAGGGCGGAAAGGCTACACCTTC. Translating it yields CASSHLEGVGRKGYTF. V gene TRBV4-1 combines with J gene TRBJ1-2, with D tentatively TRBD1 (6 bases). In germline, CDR1 is MGHRA, CDR2 YSYEKL. V lost 3 bases to trimming and J lost 8 bases, with 22 bases between them. This CDR3 has 16 residues.